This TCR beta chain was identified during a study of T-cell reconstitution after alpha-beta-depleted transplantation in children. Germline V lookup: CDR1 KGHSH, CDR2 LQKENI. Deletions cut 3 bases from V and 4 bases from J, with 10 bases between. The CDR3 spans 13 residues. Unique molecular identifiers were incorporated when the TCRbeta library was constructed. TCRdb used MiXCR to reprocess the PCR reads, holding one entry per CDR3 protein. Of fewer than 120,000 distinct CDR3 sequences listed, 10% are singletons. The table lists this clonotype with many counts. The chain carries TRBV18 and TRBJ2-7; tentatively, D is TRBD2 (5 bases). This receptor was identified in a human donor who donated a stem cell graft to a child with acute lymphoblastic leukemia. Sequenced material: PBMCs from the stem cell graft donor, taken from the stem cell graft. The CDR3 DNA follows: TGTGCCAGCTCACCGGTAGACTATTACGAGCAGTACTTC. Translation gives CASSPVDYYEQYF.